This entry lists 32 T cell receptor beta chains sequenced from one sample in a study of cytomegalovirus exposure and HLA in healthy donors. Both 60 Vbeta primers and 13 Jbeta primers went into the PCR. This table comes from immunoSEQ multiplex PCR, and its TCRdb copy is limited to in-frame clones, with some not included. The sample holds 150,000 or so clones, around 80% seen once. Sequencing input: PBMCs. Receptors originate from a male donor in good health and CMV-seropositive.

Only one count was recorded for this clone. The CDR3 protein is CASSSDSGDDNEQFF. CDR3 sequence (DNA): TGTGCCAGCAGCTCCGATAGCGGGGACGACAATGAGCAGTTCTTC. The V and J genes are TRBV11-3 and TRBJ2-1; 8 nucleotides match TRBD2. Trimming took 4 bases from V and 5 from J; bases not matched to a gene: 7. Germline V gene sequence: CDR1 SGHNT, CDR2 YENEEA. CDR3 length: 15 residues.

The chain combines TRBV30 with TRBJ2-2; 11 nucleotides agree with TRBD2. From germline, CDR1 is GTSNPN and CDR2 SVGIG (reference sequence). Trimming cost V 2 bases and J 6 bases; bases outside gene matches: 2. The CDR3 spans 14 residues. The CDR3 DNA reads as TGTGCCTGGAGTAAACTAGCGGGAGCCGGGGAGCTGTTTTTT. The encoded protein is CAWSKLAGAGELFF.

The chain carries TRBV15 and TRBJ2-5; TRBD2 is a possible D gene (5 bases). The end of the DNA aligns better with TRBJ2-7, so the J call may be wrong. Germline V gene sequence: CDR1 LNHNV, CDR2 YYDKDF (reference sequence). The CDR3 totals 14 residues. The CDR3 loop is CATSSGGQNYEQYF. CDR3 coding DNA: TGTGCCACCAGCAGTGGCGGGCAGAACTACGAGCAGTACTTC.

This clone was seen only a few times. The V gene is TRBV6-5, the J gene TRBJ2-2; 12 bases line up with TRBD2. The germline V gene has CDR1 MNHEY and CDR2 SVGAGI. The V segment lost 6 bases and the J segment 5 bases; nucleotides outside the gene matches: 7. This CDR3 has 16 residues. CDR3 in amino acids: CASRYLAGGSTGELFF. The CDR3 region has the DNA TGTGCCAGCAGATACCTAGCGGGAGGGAGTACCGGGGAGCTGTTTTTT.

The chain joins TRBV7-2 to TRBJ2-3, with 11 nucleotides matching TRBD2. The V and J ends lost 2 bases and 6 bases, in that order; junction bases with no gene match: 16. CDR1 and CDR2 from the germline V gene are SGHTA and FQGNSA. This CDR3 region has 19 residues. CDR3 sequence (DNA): TGTGCCAGCAGCTTATCAGGGCGGGTAGCGGGAGGGCCAGGGGATACGCAGTATTTT. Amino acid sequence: CASSLSGRVAGGPGDTQYF.

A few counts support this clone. The CDR3 DNA reads as TGTGCCAGCAGTGACGACGCCAGGGGAATCCCTGAAGCTTTCTTT. Translating it yields CASSDDARGIPEAFF. The chain joins TRBV28 to TRBJ1-1, with D perhaps matching TRBD1 (6 bases). The CDR3 consists of 15 residues. Per the germline V gene, CDR1 is MDHEN and CDR2 is SYDVKM. Trimming left V 5 bases short and J 6 bases short, with 19 bases between.

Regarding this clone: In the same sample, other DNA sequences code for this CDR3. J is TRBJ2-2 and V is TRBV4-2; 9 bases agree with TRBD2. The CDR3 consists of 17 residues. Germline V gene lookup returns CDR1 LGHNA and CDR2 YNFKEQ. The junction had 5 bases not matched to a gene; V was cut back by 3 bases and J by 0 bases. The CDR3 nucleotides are TGTGCCAGCAGCCAGCCGGGACTAGCAGCGAACACCGGGGAGCTGTTTTTT. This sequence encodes CASSQPGLAANTGELFF.

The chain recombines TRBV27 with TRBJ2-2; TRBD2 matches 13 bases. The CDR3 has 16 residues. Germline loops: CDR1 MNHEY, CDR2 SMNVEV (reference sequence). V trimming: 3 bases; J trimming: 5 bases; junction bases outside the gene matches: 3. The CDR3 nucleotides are TGTGCCAGCAGTTTCCGGGGACTAGCGGGGACCGGGGAGCTGTTTTTT. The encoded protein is CASSFRGLAGTGELFF.

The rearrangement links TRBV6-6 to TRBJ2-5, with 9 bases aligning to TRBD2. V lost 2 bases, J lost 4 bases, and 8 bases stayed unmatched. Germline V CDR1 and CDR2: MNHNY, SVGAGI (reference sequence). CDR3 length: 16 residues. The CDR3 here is CASSYVLAGVRETQYF. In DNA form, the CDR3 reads TGTGCCAGCAGTTACGTCTTAGCGGGAGTTCGAGAGACCCAGTACTTC.

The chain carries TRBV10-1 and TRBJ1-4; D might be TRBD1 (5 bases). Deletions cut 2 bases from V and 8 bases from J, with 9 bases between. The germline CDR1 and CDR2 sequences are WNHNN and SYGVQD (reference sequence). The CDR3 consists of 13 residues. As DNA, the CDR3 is TGCGCCAGCAGTGAGGTAGGGGTGGAAAAACTGTTTTTT. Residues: CASSEVGVEKLFF.

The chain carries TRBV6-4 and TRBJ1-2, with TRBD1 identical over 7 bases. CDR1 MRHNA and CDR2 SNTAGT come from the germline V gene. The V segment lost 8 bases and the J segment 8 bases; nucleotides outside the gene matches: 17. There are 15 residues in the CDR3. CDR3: CASRTGVWGLEGYTF. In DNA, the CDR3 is TGTGCCAGCCGCACAGGGGTGTGGGGACTGGAAGGCTACACCTTC.

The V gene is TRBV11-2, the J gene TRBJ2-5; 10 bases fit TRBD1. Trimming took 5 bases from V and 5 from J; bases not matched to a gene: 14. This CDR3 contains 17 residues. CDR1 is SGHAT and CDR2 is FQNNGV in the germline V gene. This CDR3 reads CASSRTGSGTGEETQYF. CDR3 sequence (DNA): TGTGCCAGCAGCCGGACGGGTAGCGGGACAGGGGAGGAGACCCAGTACTTC.

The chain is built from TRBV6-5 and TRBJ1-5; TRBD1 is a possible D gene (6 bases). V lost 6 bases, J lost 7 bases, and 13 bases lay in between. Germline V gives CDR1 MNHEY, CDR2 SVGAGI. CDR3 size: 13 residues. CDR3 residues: CASRRTVSQPQHF. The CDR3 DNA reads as TGTGCCAGCAGACGGACAGTCAGCCAGCCCCAGCATTTT.

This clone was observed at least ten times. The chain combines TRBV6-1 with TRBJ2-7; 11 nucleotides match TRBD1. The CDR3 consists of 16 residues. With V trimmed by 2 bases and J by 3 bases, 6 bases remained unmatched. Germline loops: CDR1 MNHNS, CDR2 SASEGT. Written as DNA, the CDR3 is TGTGCCAGCAGTGAACGGGGCGGGACAGGGGGCTACGAGCAGTACTTC. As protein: CASSERGGTGGYEQYF.

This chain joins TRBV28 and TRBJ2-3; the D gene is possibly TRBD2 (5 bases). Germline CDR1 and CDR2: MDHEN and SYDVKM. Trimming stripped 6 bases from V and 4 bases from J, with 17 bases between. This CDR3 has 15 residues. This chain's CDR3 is CASSPGGSRSDTQYF. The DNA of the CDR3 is TGTGCCAGCAGCCCGGGCGGGTCCCGGTCAGATACGCAGTATTTT.

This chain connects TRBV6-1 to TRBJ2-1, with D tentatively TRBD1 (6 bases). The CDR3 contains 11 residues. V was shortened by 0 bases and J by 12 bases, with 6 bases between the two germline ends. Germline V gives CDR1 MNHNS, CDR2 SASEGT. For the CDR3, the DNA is TGTGCCAGCAGTGAAGCACAGGGGCAGTTCTTC. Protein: CASSEAQGQFF.

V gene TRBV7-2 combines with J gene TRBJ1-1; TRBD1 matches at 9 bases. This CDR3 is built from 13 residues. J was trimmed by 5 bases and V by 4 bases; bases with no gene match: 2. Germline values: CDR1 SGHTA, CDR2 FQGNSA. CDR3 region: CASSSGQGTEAFF. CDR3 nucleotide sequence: TGTGCCAGCAGCTCTGGACAGGGGACTGAAGCTTTCTTT.

The CDR3 sequence: CASSSTGGGNYGYTF. The CDR3 nucleotides are TGTGCCAGCAGCTCCACAGGGGGCGGAAACTATGGCTACACCTTC. The V gene is TRBV7-9, the J gene TRBJ1-2, with 9 positions matching TRBD1. Per the germline V gene, CDR1 is SEHNR and CDR2 is FQNEAQ (reference sequence). The junction had 5 bases not matched to a gene; V was cut back by 4 bases and J by 2 bases. The CDR3 spans 15 residues. The full variable domain, in which reference TRBV7-9 and TRBJ1-2 provide the parts outside the CDR3, is DTGVSQNPRHKITKRGQNVTFRCDPISEHNRLYWYRQTLGQGPEFLTYFQNEAQLEKSRLLSDRFSAERPKGSFSTLEIQRTEQGDSAMYLCASSSTGGGNYGYTFGSGTRLTVV.

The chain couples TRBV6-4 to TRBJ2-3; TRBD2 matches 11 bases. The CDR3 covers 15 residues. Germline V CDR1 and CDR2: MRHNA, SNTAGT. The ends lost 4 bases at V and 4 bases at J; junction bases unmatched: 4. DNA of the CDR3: TGTGCCAGCAGTGGAACTAGCGGGAGTTCAGATACGCAGTATTTT. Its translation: CASSGTSGSSDTQYF.

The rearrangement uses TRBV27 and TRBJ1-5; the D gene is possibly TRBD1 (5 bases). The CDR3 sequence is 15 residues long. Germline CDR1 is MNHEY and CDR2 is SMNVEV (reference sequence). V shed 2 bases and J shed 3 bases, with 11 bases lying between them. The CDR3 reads CASSLQAGINQPQHF. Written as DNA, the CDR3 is TGTGCCAGCAGTTTACAGGCAGGGATCAATCAGCCCCAGCATTTT.

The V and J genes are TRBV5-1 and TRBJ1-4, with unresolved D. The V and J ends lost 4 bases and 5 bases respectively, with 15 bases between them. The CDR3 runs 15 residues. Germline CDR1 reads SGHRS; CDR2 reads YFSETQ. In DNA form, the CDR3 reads TGCGCCAGCAGCCCCACGCGGCTTAAGAATGAAAAACTGTTTTTT. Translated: CASSPTRLKNEKLFF.

The chain's CDR3 is CASSVEASGNYEQYF. The CDR3 DNA reads as TGTGCCAGCAGCGTAGAGGCTAGCGGGAACTACGAGCAGTACTTC. The chain carries TRBV9 and TRBJ2-7; 9 bases are a match to TRBD2. Trimming took 0 bases from V and 3 from J; bases not matched to a gene: 4. This CDR3 region has 15 residues. Germline values: CDR1 SGDLS, CDR2 YYNGEE.

CDR3 nucleotides: TGCGCCAGCAGCCAAGTCGTAAGCGGGGAGCACATTCAGTACTTC. It translates to CASSQVVSGEHIQYF. The V and J genes are TRBV4-3 and TRBJ2-4, with 7 bases matching TRBD2. V shed 1 base, J shed 8 bases, and the junction held 8 bases outside the gene matches. The CDR3 totals 15 residues. CDR1 LGHNA and CDR2 YSLEER come from the germline V gene.

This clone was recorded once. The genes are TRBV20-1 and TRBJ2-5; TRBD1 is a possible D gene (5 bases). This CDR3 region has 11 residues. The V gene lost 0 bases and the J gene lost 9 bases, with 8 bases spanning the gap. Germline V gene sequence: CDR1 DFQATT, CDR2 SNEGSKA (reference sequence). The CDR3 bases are TGCAGTGCTAGAGACCTGGGGCCCCAGTACTTC. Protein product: CSARDLGPQYF.

In DNA, the CDR3 is TGTGCCAGCAGCGAGGGACAGGGCCTTAATGAAAAACTGTTTTTT. This translates into CASSEGQGLNEKLFF. This chain uses TRBV9 with TRBJ1-4, with 9 bases identical to TRBD1. CDR1 and CDR2 from the germline V gene are SGDLS and YYNGEE. V was pared by 3 bases and J by 4 bases, with 4 bases of the junction left unmatched. The CDR3 covers 15 residues.

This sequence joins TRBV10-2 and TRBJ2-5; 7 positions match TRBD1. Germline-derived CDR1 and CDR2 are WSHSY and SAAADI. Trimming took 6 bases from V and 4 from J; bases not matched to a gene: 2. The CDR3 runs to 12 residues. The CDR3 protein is CASSAGGETQYF. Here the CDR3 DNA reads TGCGCCAGCAGCGCAGGGGGAGAGACCCAGTACTTC.

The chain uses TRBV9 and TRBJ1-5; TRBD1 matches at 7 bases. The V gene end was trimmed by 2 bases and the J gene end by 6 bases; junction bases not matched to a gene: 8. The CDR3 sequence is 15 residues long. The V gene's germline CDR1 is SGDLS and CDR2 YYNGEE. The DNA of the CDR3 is TGTGCCAGCAGCGTTGGACAGGACGACTTTCAGCCCCAGCATTTT. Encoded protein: CASSVGQDDFQPQHF.

As DNA, the CDR3 is TGCGCCAGCAGCTTGGAAGGGGGAAATCAGCCCCAGCATTTT. Translation gives CASSLEGGNQPQHF. The chain recombines TRBV5-1 with TRBJ1-5; D perhaps matches TRBD1 (6 bases). This CDR3 has 14 residues. V was trimmed by 0 bases and J by 4 bases, leaving 8 bases between them. CDR1 and CDR2 (germline): SGHRS, YFSETQ. Supplemented by reference TRBV5-1 and TRBJ1-5, the full variable domain reads KAGVTQTPRYLIKTRGQQVTLSCSPISGHRSVSWYQQTPGQGLQFLFEYFSETQRNKGNFPGRFSGRQFSNSRSEMNVSTLELGDSALYLCASSLEGGNQPQHFGDGTRLSIL.

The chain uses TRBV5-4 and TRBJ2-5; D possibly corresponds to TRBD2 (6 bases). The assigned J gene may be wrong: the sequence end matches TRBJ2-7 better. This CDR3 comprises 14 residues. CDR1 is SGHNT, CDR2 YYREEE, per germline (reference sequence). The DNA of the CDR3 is TGTGCCAGCAGCTTGGTTGGCGGGGACTACGAGCAGTACTTC. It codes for CASSLVGGDYEQYF.

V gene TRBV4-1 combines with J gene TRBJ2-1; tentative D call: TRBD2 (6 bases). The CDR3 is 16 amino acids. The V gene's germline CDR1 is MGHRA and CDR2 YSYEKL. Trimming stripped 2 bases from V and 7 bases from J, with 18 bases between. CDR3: CASSQPGGTRKNEQFF. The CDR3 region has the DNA TGCGCCAGCAGCCAACCCGGCGGGACGAGGAAAAATGAGCAGTTCTTC.

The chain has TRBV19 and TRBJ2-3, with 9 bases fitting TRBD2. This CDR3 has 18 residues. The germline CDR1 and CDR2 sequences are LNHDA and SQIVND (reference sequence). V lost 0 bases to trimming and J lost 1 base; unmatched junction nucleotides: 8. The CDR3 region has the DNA TGTGCCAGTAGTATAGATCCGGCGGGAGGGCTGGGCACAGATACGCAGTATTTT. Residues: CASSIDPAGGLGTDTQYF. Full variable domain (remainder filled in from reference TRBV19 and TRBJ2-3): DGGITQSPKYLFRKEGQNVTLSCEQNLNHDAMYWYRQDPGQGLRLIYYSQIVNDFQKGDIAEGYSVSREKKESFPLTVTSAQKNPTAFYLCASSIDPAGGLGTDTQYFGPGTRLTVL.

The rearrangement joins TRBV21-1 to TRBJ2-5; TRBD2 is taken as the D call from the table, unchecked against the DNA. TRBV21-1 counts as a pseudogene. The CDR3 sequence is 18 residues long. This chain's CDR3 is CASSGRTGEGTRLETQYF. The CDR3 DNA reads TGTGCCAGCAGCGGTCGGACGGGGGAGGGGACTAGGCTAGAGACCCAGTACTTC.